This TCR beta chain was identified during a study of blood T cells in healthy people across ages. Study-wide findings and caveats: Any conclusive comparison of naive versus antigen-experienced cells was prevented by using unsorted PBMCs. Aged donors had fewer naive CD4+ cells and lower diversity than long-lived donors.

V lost 5 bases, J lost 5 bases, and 16 bases lay in between. The germline gives CDR1 SGHVS, CDR2 FNYEAQ. The CDR3 covers 15 residues. Through a sample-barcoded 5' primer and a J-beta primer mix, a second PCR was run for roughly 6 to 11 cycles. TCRdb itself ran the 5' RACE reads through MiXCR, one entry per CDR3 protein. The table lists some 790,000 distinct CDR3 sequences, around 30% of them singletons. This clonotype was counted a few times. Its antigen is unknown. Sequencing was performed on blood. This sequence originates from a woman aged 80 or older in good health. J is TRBJ1-5 and V is TRBV7-6; D call uncertain. CDR3 sequence: CASSPPGRSYQPQHF. The DNA for the CDR3 is TGTGCCAGCAGCCCACCCGGAAGGTCTTATCAGCCCCAGCATTTT.